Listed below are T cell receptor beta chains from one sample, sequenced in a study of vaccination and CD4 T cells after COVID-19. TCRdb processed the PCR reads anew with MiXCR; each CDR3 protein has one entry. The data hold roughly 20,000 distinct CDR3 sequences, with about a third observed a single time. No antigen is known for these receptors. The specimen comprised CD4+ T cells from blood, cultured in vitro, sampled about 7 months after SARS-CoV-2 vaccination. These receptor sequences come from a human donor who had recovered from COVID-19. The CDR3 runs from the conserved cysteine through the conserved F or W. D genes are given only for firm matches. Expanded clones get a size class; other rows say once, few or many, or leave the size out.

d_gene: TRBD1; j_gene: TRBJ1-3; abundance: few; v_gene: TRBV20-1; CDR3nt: TGCAGTGCCAGTACAGGGGCTGGAAACACCATATATTTT; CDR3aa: CSASTGAGNTIYF
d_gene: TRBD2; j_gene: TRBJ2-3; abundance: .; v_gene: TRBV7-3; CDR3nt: TGTGCCAGCAGCTTAACGCGCGGGGGTTCGGGAGCGGATACGCAGTATTTT; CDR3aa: CASSLTRGGSGADTQYF
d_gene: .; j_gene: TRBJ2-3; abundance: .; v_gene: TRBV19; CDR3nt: TGTGCCAGTGACGGGGGAGCAGATACGCAGTATTTT; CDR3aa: CASDGGADTQYF
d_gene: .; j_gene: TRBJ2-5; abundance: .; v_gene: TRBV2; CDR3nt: TGTGCCAGCATTCAAGCGGAGACCCAAGAGACCCAGTACTTC; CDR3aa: CASIQAETQETQYF
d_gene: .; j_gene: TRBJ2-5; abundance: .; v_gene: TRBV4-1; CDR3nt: TGCGCCAGCAGCCAAGAGAAAGCGAACATGGGGAAGACCCAGTACTTC; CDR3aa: CASSQEKANMGKTQYF
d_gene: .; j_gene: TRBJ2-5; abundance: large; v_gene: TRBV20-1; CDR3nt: TGCAGTGCTAGAGTCCCAGGGTCAGAGACCCAGTACTTC; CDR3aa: CSARVPGSETQYF
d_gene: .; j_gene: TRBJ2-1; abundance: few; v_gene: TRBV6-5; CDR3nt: TGTGCCAGCAGTTACGGAGACCCAGGTTACAATGAGCAGTTCTTC; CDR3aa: CASSYGDPGYNEQFF
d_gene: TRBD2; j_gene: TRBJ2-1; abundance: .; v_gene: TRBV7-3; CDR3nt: TGTGCCAGCAGCTCGACTAGCTTGGGATTTGATGAGCAGTTCTTC; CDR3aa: CASSSTSLGFDEQFF
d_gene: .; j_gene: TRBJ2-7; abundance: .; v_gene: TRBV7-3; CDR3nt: TGTGCCAGCAGCCCACCCGGCAGGTCCTCCTACGAGCAGTACTTC; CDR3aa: CASSPPGRSSYEQYF
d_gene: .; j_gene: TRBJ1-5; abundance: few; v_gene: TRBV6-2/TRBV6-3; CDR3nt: TGTGCCAGCAGCCAAGGGGGTCAGCCCCAGCATTTT; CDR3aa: CASSQGGQPQHF
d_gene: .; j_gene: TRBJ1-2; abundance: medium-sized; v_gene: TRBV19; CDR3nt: TGTGCCAGTAGTCGCTCCATAAGTGGCTACACCTTC; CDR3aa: CASSRSISGYTF
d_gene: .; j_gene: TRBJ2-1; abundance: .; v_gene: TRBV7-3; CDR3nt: TGTGCCAGCAGCAGGTCCCCGGGCAATGAGCAGTTCTTC; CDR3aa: CASSRSPGNEQFF
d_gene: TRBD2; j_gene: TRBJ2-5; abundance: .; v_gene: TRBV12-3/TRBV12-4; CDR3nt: TGTGCCAGCAGTTTAGCGACGCCTAGCGGCCAAGAGACCCAGTACTTC; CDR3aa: CASSLATPSGQETQYF
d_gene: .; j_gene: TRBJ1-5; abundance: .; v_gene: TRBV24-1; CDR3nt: TGTGCCACCAGTGATGGATTGGGACCGACGAGCAATCAGCCCCAGCATTTT; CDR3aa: CATSDGLGPTSNQPQHF
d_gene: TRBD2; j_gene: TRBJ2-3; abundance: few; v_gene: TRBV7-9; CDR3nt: TGTGCCAGCAGCCGAAGCGGGTCGGGGGGGTATGATACGCAGTATTTT; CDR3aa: CASSRSGSGGYDTQYF
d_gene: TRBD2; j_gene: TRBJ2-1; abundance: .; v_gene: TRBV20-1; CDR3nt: TGCAGTGCTAGAGCCCCGACTAGCGCGTACAATGAGCAGTTCTTC; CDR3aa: CSARAPTSAYNEQFF
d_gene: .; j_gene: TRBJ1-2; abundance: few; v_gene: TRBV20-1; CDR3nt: TGCAGTGCTGGAAGTACAGGGTTTGGCGGCTATGGCTACACCTTC; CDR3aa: CSAGSTGFGGYGYTF
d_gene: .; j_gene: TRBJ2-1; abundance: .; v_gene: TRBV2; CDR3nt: TGTGCCAGCAGCATGGCCCTCAGCTCCTACAATGAGCAGTTCTTC; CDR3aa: CASSMALSSYNEQFF
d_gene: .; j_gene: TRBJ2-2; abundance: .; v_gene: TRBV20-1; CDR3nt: TGCAGTGCCCTAGACCTCGGGGAGCTGTTTTTT; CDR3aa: CSALDLGELFF
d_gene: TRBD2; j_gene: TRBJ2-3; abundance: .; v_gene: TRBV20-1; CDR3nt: TGCAGTGCCAGATCCGGGACTAGCGGTAATACAGATACGCAGTATTTT; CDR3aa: CSARSGTSGNTDTQYF
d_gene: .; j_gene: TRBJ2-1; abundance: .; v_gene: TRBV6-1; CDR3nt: TGTGCCAGCAGCGACAGGAGGGACTATAGCTCCTACAATGAGCAGTTCTTC; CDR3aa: CASSDRRDYSSYNEQFF
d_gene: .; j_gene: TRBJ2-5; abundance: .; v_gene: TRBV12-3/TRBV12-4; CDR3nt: TGTGCCAGCAGTTTAGCAGGAGTACGGGAGACCCAGTACTTC; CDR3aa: CASSLAGVRETQYF
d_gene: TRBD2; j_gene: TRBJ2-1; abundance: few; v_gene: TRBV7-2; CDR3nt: TGTGCCAGCAGCTTACTAGCGGGAATGTACAATGAGCAGTTCTTC; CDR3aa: CASSLLAGMYNEQFF
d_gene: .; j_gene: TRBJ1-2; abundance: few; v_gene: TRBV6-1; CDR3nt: TGTGCCAGCGGACCGCGGCAGCGGCTATATGGCTACACCTTC; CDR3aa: CASGPRQRLYGYTF
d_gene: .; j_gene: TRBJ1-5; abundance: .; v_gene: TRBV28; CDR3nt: TGTGCCAGCAGGGGCCCGTATAGCAATCAGCCCCAGCATTTT; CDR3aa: CASRGPYSNQPQHF
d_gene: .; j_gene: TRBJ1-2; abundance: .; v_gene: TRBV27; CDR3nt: TGTGCCAGCAGTTTGGGGGGTTCCGGGGCTCTCTATGGCTACACCTTC; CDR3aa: CASSLGGSGALYGYTF
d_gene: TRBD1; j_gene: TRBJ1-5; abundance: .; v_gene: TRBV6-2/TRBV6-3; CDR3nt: TGTGCCAGCAGCCGTGGACAGGGAGGCAATCAGCCCCAGCATTTT; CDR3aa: CASSRGQGGNQPQHF
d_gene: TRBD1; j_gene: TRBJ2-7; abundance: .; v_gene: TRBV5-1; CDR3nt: TGCGCCAGCAGCTTTTCGGCAGGGGGCGACATCTACGAGCAGTACTTC; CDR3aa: CASSFSAGGDIYEQYF
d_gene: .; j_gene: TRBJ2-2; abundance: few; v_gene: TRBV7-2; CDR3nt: TGTGCCAGCAGCTATCGGACCCACAACACCGGGGAGCTGTTTTTT; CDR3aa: CASSYRTHNTGELFF
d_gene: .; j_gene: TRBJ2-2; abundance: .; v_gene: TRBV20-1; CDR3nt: TGCAGTGCTAGTCATGGGGGCACCGGGGAGCTGTTTTTT; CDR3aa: CSASHGGTGELFF
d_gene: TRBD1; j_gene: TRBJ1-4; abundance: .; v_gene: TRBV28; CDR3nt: TGTGCCAGCAGAAGGGACAGGGATATAGAAAAACTGTTTTTT; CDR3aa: CASRRDRDIEKLFF
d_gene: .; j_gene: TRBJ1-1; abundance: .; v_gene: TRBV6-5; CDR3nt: TGTGCCAGCAGTTACCGGGTTAACACTGAAGCTTTCTTT; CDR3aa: CASSYRVNTEAFF